The 30 T cell receptor beta chains below all came from one sample that was sequenced in a study of cytotoxic CD8 clonotypes in ibrutinib-treated CLL. Sequenced by immunoSEQ multiplex PCR; TCRdb stores in-frame clones only, minus some. The sample records roughly 190,000 clones, over 55% being singletons. The source material was PBMCs, sampled after 24 months of ibrutinib treatment. The receptors here all came from a human donor with chronic lymphocytic leukemia.

This clone was seen a handful of times. The J gene is TRBJ1-1, the V gene TRBV5-6; TRBD1 aligns across 10 bases. The CDR3 is 14 amino acids. CDR1 is SGHDT, CDR2 YYEEEE, per germline. V dropped 5 bases and J dropped 1; count of bases not matched to a gene: 2. As DNA, the CDR3 is TGTGCCAGCAGTAGGACAGGGGGGAACACTGAAGCTTTCTTT. As protein: CASSRTGGNTEAFF.

This sequence joins TRBV18 and TRBJ1-2; D not certain. The germline CDR1 and CDR2 sequences are KGHSH and LQKENI. CDR3 length: 13 amino acids. V dropped 0 bases and J dropped 4 bases, with 6 bases sitting between them. This CDR3 is CASSPPGGYGYTF. Here the CDR3 DNA reads TGTGCCAGCTCACCACCGGGTGGCTATGGCTACACCTTC.

V usage is TRBV6-1 and J usage is TRBJ1-2; D is ambiguous. The ends were cut back, 10 bases at V and 9 bases at J, with 18 bases in the middle. The germline V gene has CDR1 MNHNS and CDR2 SASEGT. The CDR3 has 12 amino acids. The CDR3 DNA is TGTGCCATCACAAGGGTCCCTCCTAGCTACACCTTC. This sequence encodes CAITRVPPSYTF.

This chain links TRBV9 with TRBJ1-5; 7 bases line up with TRBD1. Germline-derived CDR1 and CDR2 are SGDLS and YYNGEE. The CDR3 runs to 14 residues. With V trimmed by 3 bases and J by 7 bases, 7 bases remained unmatched. For the CDR3, the DNA is TGTGCCAGCAGCGCGACAGGGCAGAAGCAGCCCCAGCATTTT. Translation: CASSATGQKQPQHF. Full variable domain (missing parts from reference TRBV9 and TRBJ1-5): DSGVTQTPKHLITATGQRVTLRCSPRSGDLSVYWYQQSLDQGLQFLIQYYNGEERAKGNILERFSAQQFPDLHSELNLSSLELGDSALYFCASSATGQKQPQHFGDGTRLSIL.

The rearrangement joins TRBV5-6 to TRBJ2-3; TRBD2 matches at 10 bases. The CDR3 covers 16 residues. After removal of 3 bases from V and 0 bases from J, the junction contained 4 bases not matched to a gene. CDR1 SGHDT and CDR2 YYEEEE come from the germline V gene. CDR3 residues: CASSWILAGSTDTQYF. Here the CDR3 DNA reads TGTGCCAGCAGCTGGATACTAGCGGGAAGCACAGATACGCAGTATTTT. The full variable domain, in which reference TRBV5-6 and TRBJ2-3 provide the parts outside the CDR3, is DAGVTQSPTHLIKTRGQQVTLRCSPKSGHDTVSWYQQALGQGPQFIFQYYEEEERQRGNFPDRFSGHQFPNYSSELNVNALLLGDSALYLCASSWILAGSTDTQYFGPGTRLTVL.

CDR3 in amino acids: CASSGDRPYEQYF. CDR3 sequence (DNA): TGTGCCAGCTCCGGGGACCGCCCCTACGAGCAGTACTTC. The rearrangement joins TRBV2 to TRBJ2-7, with D perhaps assigned TRBD1 or TRBD2 (5 bases each). The CDR3 sequence is 13 residues long. Germline-derived CDR1 and CDR2 are SNHLY and FYNNEI. Deletions cut 8 bases from V and 2 bases from J, with 13 bases between.

This clone occurred once. This chain links TRBV2 with TRBJ2-3; 8 bases are shared with TRBD2. This CDR3 has 14 amino acids. J gave up 4 bases and V 6 bases, and 6 bases lay outside the gene matches. The germline V gene encodes CDR1 SNHLY and CDR2 FYNNEI. The CDR3 sequence: CASRRAGDSDTQYF. The CDR3 DNA sequence: TGTGCCAGCAGGAGAGCGGGAGATTCAGATACGCAGTATTTT.

The CDR3 DNA reads TGTGCCTGGAGGAACCGGGACAGGGGCTTCTCCTACGAGCAGTACTTC. Translated: CAWRNRDRGFSYEQYF. The chain recombines TRBV30 with TRBJ2-7; 10 bases align to TRBD1. The J segment lost 0 bases and the V segment lost 3 bases, leaving 8 bases of the junction unmatched. This CDR3 is 16 amino acids long. Per germline, CDR1 GTSNPN and CDR2 SVGIG (reference sequence).

This chain links TRBV4-2 with TRBJ1-3, with D unclear. Germline CDR1 and CDR2: LGHNA and YNFKEQ. The CDR3 consists of 13 residues. With 0 bases removed from V and 1 base from J, the gap between germline ends came to 1 base. The CDR3 sequence: CASSQDSGNTIYF. CDR3 DNA: TGTGCCAGCAGCCAAGATTCTGGAAACACCATATATTTT.

CDR3 residues: CASSLDRDSRFF. The CDR3 region has the DNA TGTGCCAGCAGCTTGGATCGGGACTCCAGGTTCTTC. The chain carries TRBV5-4 and TRBJ2-1; a weak D match, TRBD2 (6 bases). Deletions cut 0 bases from V and 15 bases from J, with 13 bases between. From germline, CDR1 is SGHNT and CDR2 YYREEE (reference sequence). CDR3 length: 12 residues.

The chain carries TRBV15 and TRBJ1-1; D perhaps matches TRBD1 (5 bases). The CDR3 runs 16 residues. Trimming left V 0 bases short and J 4 bases short, with 15 bases between. Germline V gives CDR1 LNHNV, CDR2 YYDKDF (reference sequence). CDR3 bases: TGTGCCACCAGCAGAGATTTGGGGGTGTTGAGCACTGAAGCTTTCTTT. Protein sequence: CATSRDLGVLSTEAFF.

The CDR3 reads CADGAGLKQYF. CDR3 nucleotides: TGTGCCGACGGCGCAGGGTTAAAGCAGTACTTC. This chain links TRBV7-9 with TRBJ2-7, with a weak D call TRBD1 (5 bases). This CDR3 region has 11 residues. V shed 11 bases and J shed 8 bases, with 16 bases lying between them. Germline V gene sequence: CDR1 SEHNR, CDR2 FQNEAQ (reference sequence).

V and J are TRBV7-9 and TRBJ2-2, with 13 bases identical to TRBD2. The CDR3 spans 16 residues. V trimming: 5 bases; J trimming: 7 bases; junction bases outside the gene matches: 7. The germline gives CDR1 SEHNR, CDR2 FQNEAQ (reference sequence). The chain's CDR3 is CASSPKGLAGVGELFF. Here the CDR3 DNA reads TGTGCCAGCAGCCCCAAAGGACTAGCGGGAGTCGGGGAGCTGTTTTTT.

J is TRBJ1-2 and V is TRBV2; 9 bases are shared with TRBD1. The CDR3 is 15 residues long. Trimming cost V 5 bases and J 6 bases; bases outside gene matches: 10. CDR1 SNHLY and CDR2 FYNNEI come from the germline V gene. The CDR3 reads CASSPRTGDSDGYTF. CDR3 coding DNA: TGTGCCAGCAGTCCCCGGACAGGGGACAGCGATGGCTACACCTTC.

The chain couples TRBV28 to TRBJ1-5; 10 bases fit TRBD1. The germline gives CDR1 MDHEN, CDR2 SYDVKM. With 3 bases clipped from V and 2 bases from J, the junction kept 1 base outside the gene matches. The CDR3 loop spans 15 amino acids. CDR3 bases: TGTGCCAGCAGTTTGACAGGGGGCGGCAATCAGCCCCAGCATTTT. Protein sequence: CASSLTGGGNQPQHF.

This clone has only a few counts. The V and J genes are TRBV27 and TRBJ1-1; D remains unclear. V was pared by 2 bases and J by 5 bases, with 12 bases between. In germline, CDR1 is MNHEY, CDR2 SMNVEV (reference sequence). The CDR3 spans 14 residues. CDR3 sequence reads: CASSLTRSGTEAFF. DNA for the CDR3: TGTGCCAGCAGTTTAACACGGTCAGGAACTGAAGCTTTCTTT.

This chain connects TRBV28 to TRBJ1-5; TRBD1 agrees at 7 bases. Germline-derived CDR1 and CDR2 are MDHEN and SYDVKM. This CDR3 is built from 14 residues. V was clipped by 4 bases and J by 1 base; unmatched bases: 1. This CDR3 is CASSSGGSNQPQHF. In DNA form, the CDR3 reads TGTGCCAGCAGTTCAGGGGGGAGCAATCAGCCCCAGCATTTT.

The CDR3 loop reads CASSVQDRNYGYTF. In DNA form, the CDR3 reads TGTGCCAGCAGCGTACAGGACAGAAACTATGGCTACACCTTC. The rearrangement uses TRBV9 and TRBJ1-2; D is perhaps TRBD1 (6 bases). With 1 base removed from V and 2 bases from J, the gap between germline ends came to 9 bases. From germline, CDR1 is SGDLS and CDR2 YYNGEE. The CDR3 contains 14 residues.

This clone was picked up a small number of times. The chain links TRBV4-2 to TRBJ2-2; D assignment may be TRBD1 or TRBD2 (5 bases each). The CDR3 length is 13 residues. Germline V CDR1 and CDR2: LGHNA, YNFKEQ. V was pared by 2 bases and J by 8 bases, with 9 bases between. The CDR3 sequence is CASSQFEGGELFF. CDR3 bases: TGTGCCAGCAGCCAATTTGAGGGGGGGGAGCTGTTTTTT.

V and J are TRBV2 and TRBJ1-1, with D unclear. V was clipped by 3 bases and J by 0 bases, with 5 bases between them. The CDR3 totals 13 residues. The germline V gene has CDR1 SNHLY and CDR2 FYNNEI. Here the CDR3 reads CASSDEMNTEAFF. The CDR3 DNA sequence: TGTGCCAGCAGTGATGAGATGAACACTGAAGCTTTCTTT.

This rearrangement joins TRBV18 to TRBJ2-1, with 11 nucleotides matching TRBD2. V gave up 4 bases and J gave up 2 bases; unmatched junction bases: 7. The CDR3 covers 17 residues. Germline V gene sequence: CDR1 KGHSH, CDR2 LQKENI. CDR3 nucleotides: TGTGCCAGCTCACGCCGAGATAGCGGGAGGGCCTACAATGAGCAGTTCTTC. It yields the protein CASSRRDSGRAYNEQFF.

The chain uses TRBV29-1 and TRBJ1-2; a possible D gene is TRBD1 (5 bases). Trimming cost V 2 bases and J 2 bases, with 12 bases left between them. Germline V lookup: CDR1 SQVTM, CDR2 ANQGSEA. This CDR3 spans 14 amino acids. CDR3 in amino acids: CSVERFDRNYGYTF. The DNA of the CDR3 is TGCAGCGTTGAACGTTTCGACAGAAACTATGGCTACACCTTC.

The CDR3 spells CASSSGVRTGELFF. For the CDR3, the DNA is TGTGCCAGCAGCTCTGGAGTTCGGACCGGGGAGCTGTTTTTT. The genes are TRBV11-2 and TRBJ2-2; D call uncertain. Germline assignment: CDR1 SGHAT and CDR2 FQNNGV. This CDR3 is 14 amino acids long. Deletions cut 4 bases from V and 5 bases from J, with 11 bases between.

The J gene is TRBJ2-2, the V gene TRBV10-3, with D possibly matching TRBD1 (5 bases). The germline V and J ends were trimmed by 7 bases and 6 bases, with 15 bases remaining between them. The CDR3 loop spans 14 amino acids. Germline loops: CDR1 ENHRY, CDR2 SYGVKD. The CDR3 spells CAIKPQGDPGELFF. CDR3 nucleotides: TGTGCCATCAAGCCCCAAGGGGATCCCGGGGAGCTGTTTTTT.

This CDR3 is CASSYRGRLDNEQFF. In DNA, the CDR3 is TGTGCCAGCAGTTACCGCGGGAGACTCGACAATGAGCAGTTCTTC. This chain links TRBV6-5 with TRBJ2-1, with 7 bases aligning to TRBD2. This CDR3 region has 15 residues. V shed 2 bases, J shed 5 bases, and the junction held 6 bases outside the gene matches. Per the germline V gene, CDR1 is MNHEY and CDR2 is SVGAGI.

J is TRBJ1-5 and V is TRBV2; a possible D gene is TRBD1 (5 bases). The CDR3 has 15 residues. Trimming removed 4 bases at V and 2 bases at J, with 12 bases between. The germline V gene has CDR1 SNHLY and CDR2 FYNNEI. CDR3 in DNA: TGTGCCAGCAGTGGGGGCGACTACGGCAATCAGCCCCAGCATTTT. Translating gives CASSGGDYGNQPQHF.

This clone was detected a few times. The chain is built from TRBV5-6 and TRBJ2-1; 10 bases line up with TRBD1. Germline trimming cut 3 bases from V and 13 bases from J; bases unmatched to any gene: 7. Germline lookup yields CDR1 SGHDT and CDR2 YYEEEE. This CDR3 has 13 amino acids. CDR3 loop: CASSWGTGEEQFF. In nucleotides, the CDR3 is TGTGCCAGCAGCTGGGGGACAGGGGAAGAACAGTTCTTC.

The chain employs TRBV6-6 and TRBJ2-7, with 8 bases that match TRBD2. CDR3 size: 13 residues. The V segment lost 5 bases and the J segment 9 bases; nucleotides outside the gene matches: 9. Germline CDR1 reads MNHNY; CDR2 reads SVGAGI (reference sequence). The CDR3 nucleotides are TGTGCCAGCAGTACCCCTCGCGGGAGGACGCAGTACTTC. This codes for CASSTPRGRTQYF.

The rearrangement links TRBV28 to TRBJ1-1; D is unclear. Germline V lookup: CDR1 MDHEN, CDR2 SYDVKM. The V gene lost 5 bases and the J gene lost 0 bases, with 13 bases spanning the gap. This CDR3 comprises 15 residues. The CDR3 DNA follows: TGTGCCAGCAGTCACCACACACATTTGAACACTGAAGCTTTCTTT. This gives the protein CASSHHTHLNTEAFF.

A few counts support this clone. The chain carries TRBV5-4 and TRBJ2-2; D is perhaps TRBD2 (5 bases). Germline CDR1 SGHNT, CDR2 YYREEE (reference sequence). The V and J ends lost 1 base and 6 bases respectively, with 13 bases between them. The CDR3 runs 15 residues. CDR3 nucleotides: TGTGCCAGCAGCTTGTCGGGGTTGGGTCCCGGGGAGCTGTTTTTT. This translates into CASSLSGLGPGELFF.